Listed here is a single TCR beta chain. Its cognate antigen is unknown. The junction had 7 bases not matched to a gene; V was cut back by 5 bases and J by 4 bases. Germline assignment: CDR1 SEHNR and CDR2 FQNEAQ (reference sequence). This CDR3 has 16 amino acids. CD8 T cells were positively selected from what remained after CD4 positive selection. Cells stained for CD3, CD4, CD8, CD45RA and CD27 were sorted into four subsets. The data are from a study of naive and memory T cell subsets. Two oligonucleotides, mixed equimolar, formed the beta constant-region primer covering TRBC1 and TRBC2. Ligated cDNA was amplified by four rounds of PCR with nested alpha and beta constant-region primers and SP2. Ligation attached a single-stranded oligonucleotide with a 12-nucleotide UMI and the SP2 primer to the cDNA 3' end. TCRdb reprocessed the UMI-ligation and nested PCR reads via MiXCR and lists one record per CDR3 protein. The sample has approximately 150,000 distinct CDR3 sequences, around 21% seen once.

Study results and limitations: In naive cells, over 90% of TCR sequences were seen only once. Naive repertoires, especially CD8, held a few larger clonotypes, possibly memory cells re-expressing CD45RA.

The TCR originated in a human donor in good health. The V and J genes are TRBV7-9 and TRBJ2-2; TRBD1 agrees at 10 bases. Sequencing was done on a sample of naive CD8+ T cells from blood. The CDR3 here is CASSLRQGAGTGELFF. Written as DNA, the CDR3 is TGTGCCAGCAGCCTCCGACAGGGGGCAGGCACCGGGGAGCTGTTTTTT.